This T cell receptor beta chain is drawn from a study of blood T cell repertoires in COVID-19. Participant-given clinical history determined each cohort assignment. TCRdb's copy holds only in-frame clones and misses some; the assay was immunoSEQ multiplex PCR. This table has approximately 260,000 clones, 88% appearing once. CDR3 length equals 16 residues. The germline V gene has CDR1 SGHDN and CDR2 FVKESK. The V end lost 4 bases, the J end lost 3 bases, and 18 bases lay between the germline ends. Sequenced input: PBMCs or T cells enriched from blood (not recorded which). This TCR was recovered from a woman between 40 and 55 years old with acute COVID-19. The chain links TRBV14 to TRBJ1-2; D is ambiguous. The CDR3 protein is CASSPARGKRDYGYTF. DNA for the CDR3: TGTGCCAGCAGCCCCGCTCGGGGAAAGCGCGACTATGGCTACACCTTC.